These 7 T cell receptor beta chains were all obtained from the same sample, sequenced in a study of T-cell memory formation after mild COVID-19. In TCRdb, the 5' RACE reads were re-called with MiXCR into one record per CDR3 protein. The data contain around 450,000 distinct CDR3 sequences, around 20% of them singletons. The sequenced material came from PBMCs or a T cell subset sorted from them (not recorded which). The receptor source for this set is an adult woman who had mild COVID-19 (a few samples of this study predate the infection). Cell type and time point are not known.

The chain is built from TRBV6-2 or TRBV6-3 and TRBJ1-1; 8 bases are shared with TRBD1. The V segment lost 6 bases and the J segment 5 bases; nucleotides outside the gene matches: 5. The CDR3 consists of 13 residues. Germline-derived CDR1 and CDR2 are MNHEY and SVGEGT. The CDR3 DNA follows: TGTGCCAGCAGGCCCAGGGGGCGGACTGAAGCTTTCTTT. Its protein is CASRPRGRTEAFF.

The rearrangement links TRBV10-3 to TRBJ2-2; weak D call: TRBD2 (5 bases). The CDR3 spans 13 residues. V was pared by 4 bases and J by 6 bases, with 9 bases between. Per the germline V gene, CDR1 is ENHRY and CDR2 is SYGVKD. The CDR3 DNA sequence: TGTGCCATCAGTGGCGGGTTCCCCGGGGAGCTGTTTTTT. Protein sequence: CAISGGFPGELFF.

The V call is TRBV23-1, the J call TRBJ1-1; 7 bases agree with TRBD1. TRBV23-1 is an ORF, and what it does is uncertain. With V trimmed by 0 bases and J by 4 bases, 5 bases remained unmatched. The CDR3 is 15 amino acids. This chain's CDR3 is CASSQSGRGLTEAFF. The CDR3 DNA follows: TGCGCCAGCAGTCAATCCGGGAGGGGGCTCACTGAAGCTTTCTTT.

This clonotype turned up a few times. The rearrangement joins TRBV2 to TRBJ2-5; 7 positions agree with TRBD2. The CDR3 contains 16 residues. V shed 6 bases and J 4 bases; nucleotides not matched to a gene: 14. Per germline, CDR1 SNHLY and CDR2 FYNNEI. The CDR3 DNA follows: TGTGCCAGCAGCGGATCTAGCGGTCGCTGGGGAGAGACCCAGTACTTC. It specifies CASSGSSGRWGETQYF. The whole variable domain, remainder taken from reference TRBV2 and TRBJ2-5, is EPEVTQTPSHQVTQMGQEVILRCVPISNHLYFYWYRQILGQKVEFLVSFYNNEISEKSEIFDDQFSVERPDGSNFTLKIRSTKLEDSAMYFCASSGSSGRWGETQYFGPGTRLLVL.

This clonotype was seen more than once but under ten times. The gene calls are TRBV9 and TRBJ1-2; 8 bases map to TRBD1. V gave up 3 bases and J gave up 4 bases; unmatched junction bases: 5. The CDR3 spans 14 residues. The germline gives CDR1 SGDLS, CDR2 YYNGEE. The CDR3 here is CASSGSGTGYGYTF. The CDR3 DNA reads as TGTGCCAGCAGCGGTTCCGGGACAGGCTATGGCTACACCTTC.

This clonotype showed up just a few times. The chain joins TRBV11-2 to TRBJ2-3; TRBD1 aligns across 8 bases. The J segment lost 4 bases and the V segment lost 5 bases, leaving 11 bases of the junction unmatched. The CDR3 covers 16 residues. CDR1 and CDR2 from the germline V gene are SGHAT and FQNNGV. CDR3 coding DNA: TGTGCCAGCAGCCCGCGGACAGGGTTCCCCGCAGATACGCAGTATTTT. It yields the protein CASSPRTGFPADTQYF. Full variable domain (rest looked up from reference TRBV11-2 and TRBJ2-3): EAGVAQSPRYKIIEKRQSVAFWCNPISGHATLYWYQQILGQGPKLLIQFQNNGVVDDSQLPKDRFSAERLKGVDSTLKIQPAKLEDSAVYLCASSPRTGFPADTQYFGPGTRLTVL.

This clonotype was detected many times. The chain carries TRBV7-2 and TRBJ1-2, with 10 bases that match TRBD1. The V and J ends lost 7 bases and 4 bases, in that order; junction bases with no gene match: 6. The CDR3 is made up of 14 amino acids. In germline, CDR1 is SGHTA, CDR2 FQGNSA. The CDR3 loop reads CASTTGTGVYGYTF. CDR3 nucleotides: TGTGCCAGCACCACCGGGACAGGGGTCTATGGCTACACCTTC.